The rows below give T cell receptor beta chains drawn from one sample of a study of breast tumors, draining lymph nodes, adjacent tissues. TCRdb re-derived calls from the multiplex PCR reads in MiXCR, one entry per CDR3 protein. The table includes under 150,000 distinct CDR3 sequences, 20% detected once. The sample consisted of axillary lymph node tissue. The receptors stem from a female donor with breast cancer. Some clones in this sample may be carry-over from other donors' samples. Both conserved end residues are part of each CDR3. A D gene is named only where the DNA matches it firmly. Size tells how often a clone was seen (once, few, many) or the class of an expanded clone, and some rows leave it out.

d_call: NA; v_call: TRBV10-1; j_call: TRBJ1-2; clone_size: few; cdr3_aa: CASTTRGGGGYTF; cdr3_nt: TGCGCCAGCACTACGAGGGGGGGGGGGGGCTACACCTTC
d_call: TRBD1; v_call: TRBV5-6; j_call: TRBJ2-5; clone_size: many; cdr3_aa: CASSSGTGGETQYF; cdr3_nt: TGTGCCAGCAGCTCCGGGACAGGCGGGGAGACCCAGTACTTC
d_call: NA; v_call: TRBV30; j_call: TRBJ1-5; clone_size: NA; cdr3_aa: CAWSGSNQPQHF; cdr3_nt: TGTGCCTGGAGTGGATCGAATCAGCCCCAGCATTTT
d_call: TRBD1; v_call: TRBV29-1; j_call: TRBJ1-2; clone_size: NA; cdr3_aa: CSVEDRPYGYTF; cdr3_nt: TGCAGCGTGGAGGACAGGCCCTATGGCTACACCTTC
d_call: TRBD1; v_call: TRBV24-1; j_call: TRBJ1-2; clone_size: medium-sized; cdr3_aa: CATSDRTGGYGYTF; cdr3_nt: TGTGCCACCAGTGACCGGACAGGGGGGTACGGCTACACCTTC
d_call: NA; v_call: TRBV20-1; j_call: TRBJ2-5; clone_size: many; cdr3_aa: CSARGIRQPVVETQYF; cdr3_nt: TGCAGTGCTCGGGGGATCCGCCAGCCAGTGGTAGAGACCCAGTACTTC
d_call: NA; v_call: TRBV19; j_call: TRBJ1-2; clone_size: few; cdr3_aa: CASSFPNYGYTF; cdr3_nt: TGTGCCAGTAGTTTTCCTAACTATGGCTACACCTTC
d_call: NA; v_call: TRBV19; j_call: TRBJ1-2; clone_size: many; cdr3_aa: CASSLQHNYGYTF; cdr3_nt: TGTGCCAGTAGCTTACAGCACAACTATGGCTACACCTTC
d_call: NA; v_call: TRBV5-1; j_call: TRBJ2-5; clone_size: many; cdr3_aa: CASSLALETQYF; cdr3_nt: TGCGCCAGCAGCTTGGCGCTGGAGACCCAGTACTTC
d_call: TRBD1; v_call: TRBV6-5; j_call: TRBJ1-6; clone_size: NA; cdr3_aa: CASSYSPTGTYNSPLHF; cdr3_nt: TGTGCCAGCAGTTACTCTCCGACAGGGACCTATAATTCACCCCTCCACTTT
d_call: TRBD1; v_call: TRBV15; j_call: TRBJ2-7; clone_size: many; cdr3_aa: CATSRLQTGSYEQYF; cdr3_nt: TGTGCCACCAGCAGATTACAGACAGGGTCCTACGAGCAGTACTTC
d_call: NA; v_call: TRBV10-1; j_call: TRBJ1-2; clone_size: many; cdr3_aa: CASSEDRASGYTF; cdr3_nt: TGCGCCAGCAGTGAGGACCGCGCTAGCGGCTACACCTTC
d_call: NA; v_call: TRBV11-2; j_call: TRBJ2-5; clone_size: many; cdr3_aa: CASSLQGETQYF; cdr3_nt: TGTGCCAGCAGCTTACAGGGAGAGACCCAGTACTTC
d_call: NA; v_call: TRBV11-2; j_call: TRBJ2-5; clone_size: many; cdr3_aa: CASSFGRAETQYF; cdr3_nt: TGTGCCAGCAGCTTCGGCAGGGCCGAGACCCAGTACTTC
d_call: NA; v_call: TRBV4-1; j_call: TRBJ2-7; clone_size: many; cdr3_aa: CASSHWASRAYEQYF; cdr3_nt: TGCGCCAGCAGCCATTGGGCTAGTAGGGCCTACGAGCAGTACTTC
d_call: NA; v_call: TRBV10-3; j_call: TRBJ2-7; clone_size: many; cdr3_aa: CATSDSSSYEQYF; cdr3_nt: TGTGCCACCTCGGACAGCAGCTCCTACGAGCAGTACTTC
d_call: NA; v_call: TRBV2; j_call: TRBJ1-5; clone_size: many; cdr3_aa: CASRFGRNSNQPQHF; cdr3_nt: TGTGCCAGCAGGTTTGGGCGGAATAGCAATCAGCCCCAGCATTTT